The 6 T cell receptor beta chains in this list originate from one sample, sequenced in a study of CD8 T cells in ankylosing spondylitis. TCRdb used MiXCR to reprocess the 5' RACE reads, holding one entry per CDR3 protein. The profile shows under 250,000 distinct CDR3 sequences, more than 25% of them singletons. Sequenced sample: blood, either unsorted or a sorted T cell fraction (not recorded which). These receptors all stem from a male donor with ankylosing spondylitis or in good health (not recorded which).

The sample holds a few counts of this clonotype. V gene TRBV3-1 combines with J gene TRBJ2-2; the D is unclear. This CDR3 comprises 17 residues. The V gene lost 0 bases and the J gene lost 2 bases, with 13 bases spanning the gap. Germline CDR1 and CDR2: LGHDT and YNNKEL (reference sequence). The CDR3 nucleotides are TGTGCCAGCAGCCAAGATCCTGCGCGAGATAACACCGGGGAGCTGTTTTTT. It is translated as CASSQDPARDNTGELFF. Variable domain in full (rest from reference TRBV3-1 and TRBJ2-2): DTAVSQTPKYLVTQMGNDKSIKCEQNLGHDTMYWYKQDSKKFLKIMFSYNNKELIINETVPNRFSPKSPDKAHLNLHINSLELGDSAVYFCASSQDPARDNTGELFFGEGSRLTVL.

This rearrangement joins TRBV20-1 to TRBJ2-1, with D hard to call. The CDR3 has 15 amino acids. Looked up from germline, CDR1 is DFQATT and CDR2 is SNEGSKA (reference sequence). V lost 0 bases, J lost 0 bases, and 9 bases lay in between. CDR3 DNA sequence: TGCAGTGCTAGAGATCGCGCAGACTCCTACAATGAGCAGTTCTTC. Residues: CSARDRADSYNEQFF.

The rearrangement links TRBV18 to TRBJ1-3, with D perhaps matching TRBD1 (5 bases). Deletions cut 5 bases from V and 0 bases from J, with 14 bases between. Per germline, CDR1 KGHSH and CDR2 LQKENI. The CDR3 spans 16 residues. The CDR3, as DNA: TGTGCCAGCTCATCCGGGGACGGTAACTCTGGAAACACCATATATTTT. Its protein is CASSSGDGNSGNTIYF.

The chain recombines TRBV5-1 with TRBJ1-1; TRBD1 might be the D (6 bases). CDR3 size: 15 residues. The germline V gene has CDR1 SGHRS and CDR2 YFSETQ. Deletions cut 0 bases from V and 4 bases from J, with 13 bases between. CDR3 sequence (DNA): TGCGCCAGCAGCTTGGATACAGGGTTGGGCACTGAAGCTTTCTTT. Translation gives CASSLDTGLGTEAFF.

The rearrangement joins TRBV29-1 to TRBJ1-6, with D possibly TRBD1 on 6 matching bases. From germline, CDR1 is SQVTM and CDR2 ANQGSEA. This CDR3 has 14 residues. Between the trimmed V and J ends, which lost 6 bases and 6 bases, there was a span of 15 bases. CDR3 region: CSVALQGANSPLHF. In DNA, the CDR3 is TGCAGCGTGGCCCTACAGGGTGCTAATTCACCCCTCCACTTT. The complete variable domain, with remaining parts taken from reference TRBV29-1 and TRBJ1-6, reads SAVISQKPSRDICQRGTSLTIQCQVDSQVTMMFWYRQQPGQSLTLIATANQGSEATYESGFVIDKFPISRPNLTFSTLTVSNMSPEDSSIYLCSVALQGANSPLHFGNGTRLTVT.

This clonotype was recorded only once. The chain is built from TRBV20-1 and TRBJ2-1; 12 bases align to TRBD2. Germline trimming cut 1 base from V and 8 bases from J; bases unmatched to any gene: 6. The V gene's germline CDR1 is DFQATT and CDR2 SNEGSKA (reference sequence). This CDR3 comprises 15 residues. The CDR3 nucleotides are TGCAGTGCTAGAGCCCTAGCGGGGGGGTGGTATGAGCAGTTCTTC. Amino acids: CSARALAGGWYEQFF.